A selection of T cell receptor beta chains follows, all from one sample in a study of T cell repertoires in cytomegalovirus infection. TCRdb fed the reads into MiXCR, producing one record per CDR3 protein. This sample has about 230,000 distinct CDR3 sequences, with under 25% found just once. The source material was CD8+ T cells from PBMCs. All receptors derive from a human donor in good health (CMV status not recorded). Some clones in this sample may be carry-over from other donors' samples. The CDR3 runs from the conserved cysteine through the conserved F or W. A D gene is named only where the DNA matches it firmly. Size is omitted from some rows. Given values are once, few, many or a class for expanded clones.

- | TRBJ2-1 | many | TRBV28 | CASTERSSYNEQFF | TGTGCCAGCACCGAGCGGAGCTCCTACAATGAGCAGTTCTTC
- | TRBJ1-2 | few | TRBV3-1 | CASSQDTNYGYTF | TGTGCCAGCAGCCAGGACACAAACTATGGCTACACCTTC
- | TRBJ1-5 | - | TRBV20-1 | CSAREQLLSNQPQHF | TGCAGTGCTAGAGAACAGTTACTTAGCAATCAGCCCCAGCATTTT
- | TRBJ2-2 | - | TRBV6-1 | CASSQTRRTNTGELFF | TGTGCCAGCAGCCAAACCCGCCGGACGAACACCGGGGAGCTGTTTTTT
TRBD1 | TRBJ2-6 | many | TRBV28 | CASSSPFRDRATSGANVLTF | TGTGCCAGCAGTTCCCCTTTCCGGGACAGGGCCACATCTGGGGCCAACGTCCTGACTTTC
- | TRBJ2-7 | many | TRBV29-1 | CSVVGTLYEQYF | TGCAGCGTTGTAGGGACCCTCTACGAGCAGTACTTC
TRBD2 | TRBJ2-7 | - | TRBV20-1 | CSAYETSGGPFSYEQYF | TGCAGTGCTTACGAGACTAGCGGGGGGCCCTTTAGTTACGAGCAGTACTTC
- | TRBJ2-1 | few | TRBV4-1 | CASSQDGRTGMDEQFF | TGCGCCAGCAGCCAAGATGGCAGGACGGGCATGGATGAGCAGTTCTTC
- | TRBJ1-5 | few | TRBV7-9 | CASSTEVLNQPQHF | TGTGCCAGCAGCACCGAGGTCCTTAATCAGCCCCAGCATTTT
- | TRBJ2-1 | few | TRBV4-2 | CASSVEGESSYNEQFF | TGTGCCAGCAGCGTGGAGGGGGAGAGCTCCTACAATGAGCAGTTCTTC
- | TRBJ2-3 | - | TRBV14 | CASSQVGNRGTDTQYF | TGTGCCAGCAGCCAAGTTGGCAACCGCGGCACAGATACGCAGTATTTT
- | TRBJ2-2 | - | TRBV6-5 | CASSYSQEHPNTGELFF | TGTGCCAGCAGTTACTCTCAGGAACACCCGAACACCGGGGAGCTGTTTTTT
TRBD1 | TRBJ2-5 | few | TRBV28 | CASLGTGVETQYF | TGTGCCAGCCTGGGGACAGGGGTAGAGACCCAGTACTTC
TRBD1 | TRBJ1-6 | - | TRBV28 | CASSQIRTGSSPLHF | TGTGCCAGCAGTCAAATAAGGACAGGCTCCTCACCCCTCCACTTT
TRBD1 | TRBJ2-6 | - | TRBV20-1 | CSALAGGVIFSGANVLTF | TGCAGTGCTTTGGCAGGGGGAGTCATATTCTCTGGGGCCAACGTCCTGACTTTC
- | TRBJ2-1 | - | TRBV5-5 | CASSLGPFPNEQFF | TGTGCCAGCAGCTTAGGACCGTTCCCTAATGAGCAGTTCTTC
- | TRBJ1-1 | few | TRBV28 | CASSKRLGAFF | TGTGCCAGCAGTAAGAGGCTCGGAGCTTTCTTT
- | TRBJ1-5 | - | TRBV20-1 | CSASPIEGNQPQHF | TGCAGTGCTAGTCCTATCGAGGGCAATCAGCCCCAGCATTTT
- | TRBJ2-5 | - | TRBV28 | CASSLFGGPEETQYF | TGTGCCAGCAGTTTGTTCGGGGGGCCCGAAGAGACCCAGTACTTC
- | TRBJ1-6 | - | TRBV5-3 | CASSVTGGNSPLHF | TGTGCCAGCAGCGTTACGGGAGGGAATTCACCCCTCCACTTT
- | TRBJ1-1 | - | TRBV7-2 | CASSLVARAEAFF | TGTGCCAGCAGCTTAGTGGCCAGGGCCGAAGCTTTCTTT
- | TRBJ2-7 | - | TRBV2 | CATPGPYPYEQYF | TGTGCCACACCGGGCCCTTACCCCTACGAGCAGTACTTC
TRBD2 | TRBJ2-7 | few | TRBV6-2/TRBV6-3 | CASSYSYERGGDEQYF | TGTGCCAGCAGTTATTCCTATGAGCGGGGGGGCGACGAGCAGTACTTC
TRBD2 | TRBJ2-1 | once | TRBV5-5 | CASSLRLAGYNEQFF | TGTGCCAGCAGCTTACGACTAGCGGGTTACAATGAGCAGTTCTTC
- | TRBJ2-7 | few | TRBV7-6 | CASSPPTGYEQYF | TGTGCCAGCAGCCCTCCGACAGGCTACGAGCAGTACTTC
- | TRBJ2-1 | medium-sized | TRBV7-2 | CASSLFSAFNEQFF | TGTGCCAGCAGCTTGTTTAGCGCGTTCAATGAGCAGTTCTTC
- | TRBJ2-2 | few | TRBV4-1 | CASSQDMGRGETGELFF | TGCGCCAGCAGCCAAGACATGGGCAGGGGAGAAACCGGGGAGCTGTTTTTT
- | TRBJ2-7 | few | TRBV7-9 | CASSLQTGDYSYEQYF | TGTGCCAGCAGCTTACAGACAGGGGACTACTCCTACGAGCAGTACTTC
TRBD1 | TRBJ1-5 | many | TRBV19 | CASSIEDRAGQPQHF | TGTGCCAGTAGTATAGAAGACAGGGCGGGTCAGCCCCAGCATTTT
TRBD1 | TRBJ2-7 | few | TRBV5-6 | CASSSLIGTGTYEQYF | TGTGCCAGCAGCTCCTTGATAGGGACAGGAACCTACGAGCAGTACTTC
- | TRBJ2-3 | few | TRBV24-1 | CATSGLFGGVGSDTQYF | TGTGCCACCAGTGGGCTGTTTGGGGGAGTAGGGTCAGATACGCAGTATTTT
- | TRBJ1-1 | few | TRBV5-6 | CASSLSTEEAFF | TGTGCCAGCAGTCTCTCGACAGAAGAAGCTTTCTTT
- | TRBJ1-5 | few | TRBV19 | CASSNWTEGHF | TGTGCCAGTAGTAACTGGACCGAGGGGCATTTT
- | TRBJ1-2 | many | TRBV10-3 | CAISESPGGNGYTF | TGTGCCATCAGTGAGTCTCCGGGGGGCAATGGCTACACCTTC
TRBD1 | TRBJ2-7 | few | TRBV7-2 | CASSPTGASYEQYF | TGTGCCAGCAGCCCCACAGGGGCGTCCTACGAGCAGTACTTC
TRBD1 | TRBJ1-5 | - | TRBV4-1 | CASSQVWTGGSNQPQHF | TGCGCCAGCAGCCAAGTTTGGACAGGAGGTAGCAATCAGCCCCAGCATTTT
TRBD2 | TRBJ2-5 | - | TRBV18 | CASSPRLAEETQYF | TGTGCCAGCTCACCCAGACTAGCGGAAGAGACCCAGTACTTC
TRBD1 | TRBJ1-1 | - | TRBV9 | CASSTPVGQGAMNTEAFF | TGTGCCAGCAGCACCCCAGTCGGACAGGGGGCAATGAACACTGAAGCTTTCTTT
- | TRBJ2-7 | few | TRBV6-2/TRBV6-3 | CASTVQGSYEQYF | TGTGCCAGCACTGTACAGGGAAGCTACGAGCAGTACTTC
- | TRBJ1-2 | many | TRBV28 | CASTNLGYGYTF | TGTGCCAGCACCAATCTCGGTTATGGCTACACCTTC
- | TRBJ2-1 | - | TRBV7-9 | CASSGVSNEQFF | TGTGCCAGCAGCGGGGTGTCCAATGAGCAGTTCTTC
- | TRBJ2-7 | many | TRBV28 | CASSFSSYSEQYF | TGTGCCAGCAGTTTCTCATCCTACAGCGAGCAGTACTTC